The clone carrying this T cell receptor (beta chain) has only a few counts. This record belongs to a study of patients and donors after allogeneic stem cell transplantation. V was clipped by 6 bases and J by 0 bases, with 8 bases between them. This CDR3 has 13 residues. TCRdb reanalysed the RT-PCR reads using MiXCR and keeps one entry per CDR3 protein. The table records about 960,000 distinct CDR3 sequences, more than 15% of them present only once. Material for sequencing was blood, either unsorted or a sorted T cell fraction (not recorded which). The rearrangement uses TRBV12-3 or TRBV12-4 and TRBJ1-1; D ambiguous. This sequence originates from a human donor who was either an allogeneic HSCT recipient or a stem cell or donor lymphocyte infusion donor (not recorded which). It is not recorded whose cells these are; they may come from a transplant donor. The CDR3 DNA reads TGTGCCAGCAGCCAAAAAGTGAACACTGAAGCTTTCTTT. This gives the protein CASSQKVNTEAFF.